The 21 T cell receptor beta chains given below trace back to one sample, sequenced in a study of blood T cell repertoires in COVID-19. Method: immunoSEQ multiplex PCR; TCRdb's copy keeps in-frame clones and lacks some. The sample records about 110,000 clones, 65% to 80% being singletons. Sample: peripheral blood. These receptors originate from a woman between 70 and 85 years old with acute or convalescent COVID-19.

The chain couples TRBV27 to TRBJ2-7, with D unresolved. CDR1 and CDR2 from the germline V gene are MNHEY and SMNVEV (reference sequence). CDR3 length: 13 residues. The V end was cut by 5 bases, the J end by 3 bases, with 11 bases between. In DNA form, the CDR3 reads TGTGCCAGCAGTGCCTCCCCCTACTACGAGCAGTACTTC. Its protein product is CASSASPYYEQYF.

This clone was found once. The rearrangement uses TRBV19 and TRBJ2-2; D gene unclear. The CDR3 covers 16 residues. Germline V lookup: CDR1 LNHDA, CDR2 SQIVND (reference sequence). V lost 3 bases, J lost 1 base, and 12 bases lay in between. The CDR3 nucleotides read TGTGCCAGTAGTATGGGCATCTCCCAGAACACCGGGGAGCTGTTTTTT. Translation gives CASSMGISQNTGELFF.

V is TRBV6-2 or TRBV6-3 and J is TRBJ2-6; a weak D match, TRBD1 (6 bases). Trimming took 0 bases from V and 2 from J, leaving 14 bases between them. Germline V lookup: CDR1 MNHEY, CDR2 SVGEGT. The CDR3 is 18 residues long. The CDR3 DNA reads TGTGCCAGCAGTTACTCGAAGGCAGGGGCCACTGGGGCCAACGTCCTGACTTTC. It specifies CASSYSKAGATGANVLTF.

This chain joins TRBV30 and TRBJ2-5; TRBD1 is a possible D gene (6 bases). V dropped 8 bases and J dropped 0 bases, with 10 bases sitting between them. The CDR3 has 12 residues. Germline CDR1 is GTSNPN and CDR2 is SVGIG (reference sequence). The CDR3 bases are TGTGCCGGACGACAGGACCAAGAGACCCAGTACTTC. This sequence encodes CAGRQDQETQYF. Full variable domain (rest looked up from reference TRBV30 and TRBJ2-5): SQTIHQWPATLVQPVGSPLSLECTVEGTSNPNLYWYRQAAGRGLQLLFYSVGIGQISSEVPQNLSASRPQDRQFILSSKKLLLSDSGFYLCAGRQDQETQYFGPGTRLLVL.

The chain recombines TRBV21-1 with TRBJ1-2; the table assigns TRBD1, which was not confirmed against the DNA. TRBV21-1 is reported as a pseudogene. The CDR3 loop spans 15 amino acids. The CDR3 protein is CASSRRDRGHYGYTF. The CDR3 DNA reads TGTGCCAGCAGCAGACGGGACAGGGGCCACTATGGCTACACCTTC.

CDR3 sequence: CASSLTGGLQPQHF. The CDR3 nucleotides are TGTGCCAGCAGCTTAACAGGGGGCCTTCAGCCCCAGCATTTT. V gene TRBV7-9 combines with J gene TRBJ1-5, with 9 bases aligning to TRBD1. Germline V gene data show CDR1 as SEHNR and CDR2 as FQNEAQ (reference sequence). The length of the CDR3 is 14 residues. Trimming took 2 bases from V and 6 from J; bases not matched to a gene: 2.

The V call is TRBV5-1, the J call TRBJ2-3, with D possibly being TRBD1 (5 bases). CDR1 and CDR2 (germline): SGHRS, YFSETQ. The CDR3 has 14 amino acids. V lost 4 bases and J lost 3, with 12 bases in between. The CDR3 protein is CASSVDSQTDTQYF. As DNA, the CDR3 is TGCGCCAGCAGCGTCGACAGTCAAACAGATACGCAGTATTTT.

The chain carries TRBV20-1 and TRBJ2-7, with D possibly being TRBD2 (5 bases). The CDR3 has 10 amino acids. V lost 5 bases to trimming and J lost 9 bases, with 11 bases between them. Looked up from germline, CDR1 is DFQATT and CDR2 is SNEGSKA (reference sequence). The CDR3 loop is CSASKAGQYF. CDR3 DNA sequence: TGCAGTGCTTCAAAGGCGGGGCAGTACTTC.

The genes are TRBV28 and TRBJ2-1; 13 positions agree with TRBD2. The length of the CDR3 is 17 residues. Trimming at V came to 10 bases and at J to 1 base, leaving 10 bases not matched to a gene. In germline, CDR1 is MDHEN, CDR2 SYDVKM. CDR3 in amino acids: CATRTSGGPRSYNEQFF. The DNA for the CDR3 is TGTGCCACGAGGACTAGCGGGGGCCCCAGGTCCTACAATGAGCAGTTCTTC.

The J gene is TRBJ1-1, the V gene TRBV18; 9 bases match TRBD1. Trimming cost V 0 bases and J 10 bases; bases outside gene matches: 3. This CDR3 is 13 amino acids long. Germline CDR1 and CDR2: KGHSH and LQKENI. The CDR3: CASSPPDRGRAFF. CDR3 sequence (DNA): TGTGCCAGCTCACCACCGGACAGGGGCAGAGCTTTCTTT.

This chain joins TRBV29-1 and TRBJ2-1; D perhaps matches TRBD2 (5 bases). Trimming pared 7 bases from V and 3 bases from J, leaving 16 bases between. The CDR3 extends over 14 amino acids. Germline CDR1 is SQVTM and CDR2 is ANQGSEA. The CDR3 is CSAGLALFYNEQFF. CDR3 nucleotides: TGCAGCGCCGGACTGGCCCTTTTCTACAATGAGCAGTTCTTC.

This sequence joins TRBV10-3 and TRBJ1-5; perhaps TRBD1 as D (5 bases). The CDR3 spans 15 residues. Germline V gene data show CDR1 as ENHRY and CDR2 as SYGVKD. Between the trimmed V and J ends, which lost 2 bases and 1 base, there was a span of 9 bases. The CDR3 nucleotides read TGTGCCATCAGTGAGGGGGCAGCGAGCAATCAGCCCCAGCATTTT. Translating it yields CAISEGAASNQPQHF.

CDR3 loop: CASSYERDRGQQPQHF. The CDR3 coding sequence is TGTGCCAGCAGTTACGAGAGGGACAGGGGGCAACAGCCCCAGCATTTT. This chain uses TRBV6-6 with TRBJ1-5; the match to TRBD1 covers 12 bases. Germline loops: CDR1 MNHNY, CDR2 SVGAGI (reference sequence). V lost 2 bases and J lost 7; bases outside the gene matches: 6. CDR3 length: 16 amino acids.

The J gene is TRBJ2-5, the V gene TRBV6-4; 8 bases agree with TRBD2. Germline V lookup: CDR1 MRHNA, CDR2 SNTAGT. The CDR3 length is 13 residues. V lost 10 bases, J lost 1 base, and 5 bases stayed unmatched. CDR3 sequence reads: CANPGGTQETQYF. As DNA, the CDR3 is TGTGCCAACCCGGGGGGGACCCAAGAGACCCAGTACTTC.

V is TRBV5-8 and J is TRBJ2-2; D gene ambiguous. This CDR3 is 14 amino acids long. Germline CDR1 reads SGHTS; CDR2 reads YDEGEE. Between the trimmed V and J ends, which lost 4 bases and 1 base, there was a span of 8 bases. The CDR3 nucleotides are TGTGCCAGCAGCCCACGACTGAACACCGGGGAGCTGTTTTTT. It translates to CASSPRLNTGELFF.

This clone came up once. The chain joins TRBV19 to TRBJ1-3, with D unclear. V lost 3 bases, J lost 0 bases, and 9 bases lay in between. The germline gives CDR1 LNHDA, CDR2 SQIVND (reference sequence). The CDR3 sequence is 15 residues long. The CDR3 sequence is CASSIDSSSGNTIYF. For the CDR3, the DNA is TGTGCCAGTAGTATTGACTCAAGCTCTGGAAACACCATATATTTT.

For this clone: This same CDR3 is encoded by further DNA sequences in the sample. This chain joins TRBV6-5 and TRBJ2-7, with 9 bases identical to TRBD1. The CDR3 sequence is 15 residues long. V gave up 6 bases and J gave up 6 bases; unmatched junction bases: 12. From germline, CDR1 is MNHEY and CDR2 SVGAGI. The CDR3, as DNA: TGTGCCAGCAGCAGAGAACAGGGGGCGAGGAGCGAGCAGTACTTC. This gives the protein CASSREQGARSEQYF.

The chain carries TRBV5-4 and TRBJ2-1; 13 nucleotides align to TRBD2. This CDR3 has 17 amino acids. Losses at the gene ends were 2 bases for V and 0 bases for J; bases not matched to a gene: 2. In germline, CDR1 is SGHNT, CDR2 YYREEE (reference sequence). This CDR3 reads CASSFGLAGASYNEQFF. As DNA, the CDR3 is TGTGCCAGCAGCTTCGGACTAGCGGGGGCCTCCTACAATGAGCAGTTCTTC.

The chain recombines TRBV15 with TRBJ1-4, with a weak D call TRBD1 (5 bases). V was shortened by 6 bases and J by 12 bases, with 14 bases between the two germline ends. In germline, CDR1 is LNHNV, CDR2 YYDKDF (reference sequence). The length of the CDR3 is 12 residues. This chain's CDR3 is CATRGRPGELFF. The CDR3 nucleotides are TGTGCCACCAGGGGGCGCCCTGGGGAACTGTTTTTT.

The gene calls are TRBV2 and TRBJ2-1; weak D call: TRBD2 (5 bases). The CDR3 has 13 residues. Trimming shortened V by 7 bases and J by 9 bases, and 16 bases separated the two germline ends. CDR1 is SNHLY and CDR2 is FYNNEI in the germline V gene. The CDR3 reads CASNGRRVGEQFF. CDR3 nucleotide sequence: TGTGCCAGCAATGGCCGGCGGGTGGGTGAGCAGTTCTTC.

The rearrangement uses TRBV2 and TRBJ2-3, with D unclear. The CDR3 runs 14 residues. V gave up 5 bases and J gave up 1 base, with 10 bases separating them. CDR1 SNHLY and CDR2 FYNNEI come from the germline V gene. The CDR3 is CASSPVRGTDTQYF. In DNA, the CDR3 is TGTGCCAGCAGTCCGGTGCGAGGCACAGATACGCAGTATTTT. The whole variable domain, remainder taken from reference TRBV2 and TRBJ2-3, is EPEVTQTPSHQVTQMGQEVILRCVPISNHLYFYWYRQILGQKVEFLVSFYNNEISEKSEIFDDQFSVERPDGSNFTLKIRSTKLEDSAMYFCASSPVRGTDTQYFGPGTRLTVL.